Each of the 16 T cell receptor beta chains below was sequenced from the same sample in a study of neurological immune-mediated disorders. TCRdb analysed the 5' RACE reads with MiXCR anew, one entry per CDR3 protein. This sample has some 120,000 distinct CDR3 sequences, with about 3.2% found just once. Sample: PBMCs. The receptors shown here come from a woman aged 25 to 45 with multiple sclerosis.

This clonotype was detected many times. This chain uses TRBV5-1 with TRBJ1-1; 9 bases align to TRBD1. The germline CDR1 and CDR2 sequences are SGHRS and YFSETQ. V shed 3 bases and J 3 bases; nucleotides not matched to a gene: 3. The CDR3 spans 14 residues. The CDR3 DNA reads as TGCGCCAGCAGCTGGACAGGGGCGGACACTGAAGCTTTCTTT. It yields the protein CASSWTGADTEAFF.

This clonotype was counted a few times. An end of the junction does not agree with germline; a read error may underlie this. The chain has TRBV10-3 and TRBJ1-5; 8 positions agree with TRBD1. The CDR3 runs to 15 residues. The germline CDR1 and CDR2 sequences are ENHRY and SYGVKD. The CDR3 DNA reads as TGTGCCATCAGTGAGTCGCAGGGGGCTTTAAAGACCCAGAATTTT. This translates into CAISESQGALKTQNF.

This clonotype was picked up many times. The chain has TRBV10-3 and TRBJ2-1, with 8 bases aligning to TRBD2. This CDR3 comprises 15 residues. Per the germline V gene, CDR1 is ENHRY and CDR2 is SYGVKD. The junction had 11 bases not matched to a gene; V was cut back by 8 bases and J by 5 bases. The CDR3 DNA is TGTGCCATCGCGTTGCTAGCGGGCCCTGACAATGAGCAGTTCTTC. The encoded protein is CAIALLAGPDNEQFF.

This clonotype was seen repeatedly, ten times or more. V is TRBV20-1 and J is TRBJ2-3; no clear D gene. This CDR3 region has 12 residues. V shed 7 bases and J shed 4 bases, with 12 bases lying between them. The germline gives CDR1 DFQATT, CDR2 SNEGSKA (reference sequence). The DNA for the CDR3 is TGCAGTGTATTGGGGTTGGCAGATACGCAGTATTTT. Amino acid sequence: CSVLGLADTQYF.

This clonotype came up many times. The CDR3 sequence is CASSEYKGTDTQYF. CDR3 DNA: TGTGCCAGCAGTGAATACAAGGGGACAGATACGCAGTATTTT. This chain joins TRBV25-1 and TRBJ2-3; D is perhaps TRBD1 (5 bases). Trimming removed 0 bases from V and 3 bases from J, with 7 bases in between. The germline CDR1 and CDR2 sequences are MGHDK and SYGVNS. The CDR3 has 14 residues.

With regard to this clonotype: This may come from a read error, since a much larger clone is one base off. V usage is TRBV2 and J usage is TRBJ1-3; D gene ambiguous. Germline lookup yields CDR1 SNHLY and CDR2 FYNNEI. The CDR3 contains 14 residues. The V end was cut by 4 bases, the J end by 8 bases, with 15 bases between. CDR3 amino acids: CASSADPGFDTIYF. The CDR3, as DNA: TGTGCCAGCAGTGCGGACCCCGGTTTTGACACCATATATTTT.

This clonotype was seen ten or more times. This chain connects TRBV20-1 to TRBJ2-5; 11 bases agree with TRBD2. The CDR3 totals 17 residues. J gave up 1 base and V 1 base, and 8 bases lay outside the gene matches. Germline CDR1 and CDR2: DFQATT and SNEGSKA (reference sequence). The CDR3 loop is CSARGGLAGGFQETQYF. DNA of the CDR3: TGCAGTGCTAGAGGAGGCCTAGCGGGAGGATTCCAAGAGACCCAGTACTTC.

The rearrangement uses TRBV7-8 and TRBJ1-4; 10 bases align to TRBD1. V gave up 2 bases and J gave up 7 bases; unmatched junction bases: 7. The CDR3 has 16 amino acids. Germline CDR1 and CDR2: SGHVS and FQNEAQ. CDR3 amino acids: CASSLPQGTGVEKLFF. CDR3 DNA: TGTGCCAGCAGCTTACCGCAGGGGACAGGGGTTGAAAAACTGTTTTTT.

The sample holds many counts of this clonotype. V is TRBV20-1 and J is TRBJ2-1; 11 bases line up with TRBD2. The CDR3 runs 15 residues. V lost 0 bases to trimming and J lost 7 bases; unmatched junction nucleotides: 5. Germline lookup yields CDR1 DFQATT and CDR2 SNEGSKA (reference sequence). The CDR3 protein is CSARDWASGRNEQFF. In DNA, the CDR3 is TGCAGTGCTAGAGATTGGGCTAGCGGGAGGAATGAGCAGTTCTTC.

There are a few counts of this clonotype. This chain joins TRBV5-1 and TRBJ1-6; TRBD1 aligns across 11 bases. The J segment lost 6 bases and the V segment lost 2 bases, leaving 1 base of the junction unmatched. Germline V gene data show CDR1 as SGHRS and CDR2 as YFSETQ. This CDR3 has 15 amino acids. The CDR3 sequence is CASSFGTGGNSPLHF. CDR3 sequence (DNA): TGCGCCAGCAGCTTCGGGACAGGGGGTAATTCACCCCTCCACTTT.

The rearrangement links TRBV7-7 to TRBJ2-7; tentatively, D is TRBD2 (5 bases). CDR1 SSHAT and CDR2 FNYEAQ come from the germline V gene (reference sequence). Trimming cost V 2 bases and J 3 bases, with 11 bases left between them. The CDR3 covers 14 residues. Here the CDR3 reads CASSLPNGIYEQYF. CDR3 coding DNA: TGTGCCAGCAGCTTACCCAACGGGATCTACGAGCAGTACTTC.

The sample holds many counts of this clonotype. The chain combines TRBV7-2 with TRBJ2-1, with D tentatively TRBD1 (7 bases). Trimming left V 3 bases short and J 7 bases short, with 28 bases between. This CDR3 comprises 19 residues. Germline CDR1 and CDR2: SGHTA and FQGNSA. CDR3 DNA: TGTGCCAGCAGCTTGTTGTATGGGGGACAGCGACGGGGGTTGAATGAGCAGTTCTTC. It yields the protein CASSLLYGGQRRGLNEQFF. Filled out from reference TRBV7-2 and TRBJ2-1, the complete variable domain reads GAGVSQSPSNKVTEKGKDVELRCDPISGHTALYWYRQSLGQGLEFLIYFQGNSAPDKSGLPSDRFSAERTGGSVSTLTIQRTQQEDSAVYLCASSLLYGGQRRGLNEQFFGPGTRLTVL.

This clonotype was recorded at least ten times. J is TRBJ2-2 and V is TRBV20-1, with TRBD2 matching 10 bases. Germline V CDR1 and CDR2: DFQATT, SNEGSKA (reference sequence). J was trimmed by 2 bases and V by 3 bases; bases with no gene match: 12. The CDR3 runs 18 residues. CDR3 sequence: CSASPPSGRLRNTGELFF. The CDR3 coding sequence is TGCAGTGCTAGCCCTCCTAGCGGGAGACTGAGAAACACCGGGGAGCTGTTTTTT.

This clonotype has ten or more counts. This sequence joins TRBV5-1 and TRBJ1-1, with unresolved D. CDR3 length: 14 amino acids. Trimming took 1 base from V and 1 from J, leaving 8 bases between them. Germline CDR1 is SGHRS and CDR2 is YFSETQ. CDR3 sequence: CASSLIPENTEAFF. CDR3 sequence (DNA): TGCGCCAGCAGCTTGATCCCGGAGAACACTGAAGCTTTCTTT.

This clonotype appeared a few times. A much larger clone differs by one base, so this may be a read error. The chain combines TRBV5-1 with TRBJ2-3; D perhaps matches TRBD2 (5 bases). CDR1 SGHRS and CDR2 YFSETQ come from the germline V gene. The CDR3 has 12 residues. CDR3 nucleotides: TGCGACAGCAGCTTGGAGGAAGATACGCAGTATTTT. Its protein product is CDSSLEEDTQYF.

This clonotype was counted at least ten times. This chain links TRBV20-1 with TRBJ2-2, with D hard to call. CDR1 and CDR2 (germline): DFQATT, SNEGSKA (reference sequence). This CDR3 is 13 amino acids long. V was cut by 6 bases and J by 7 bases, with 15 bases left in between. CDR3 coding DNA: TGCAGTGCCCCTAACTGGGCGAACGGGGAGCTGTTTTTT. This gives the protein CSAPNWANGELFF.